This T cell receptor (beta chain) stems from a study of blood T cell repertoires in COVID-19. The wider study: The samples span acute and convalescent COVID-19 from the United States, Italy and Spain. PBMCs, B-cell-depleted T cells, or T cells were the source of the cDNA or gDNA that made up the material.

V was pared by 2 bases and J by 3 bases, with 13 bases between. The CDR3 extends over 14 amino acids. Looked up from germline, CDR1 is SQVTM and CDR2 is ANQGSEA. This clone has only one observation. Authors' methods: Nucleated cell counts were estimated from reference gene primer amplification. Some clones are missing from TCRdb's copy, which holds only in-frame ones; the method was immunoSEQ multiplex PCR. V and J calls and clone size are given by that table; D and trimming were obtained from the DNA. The sample lists 65,000 to 85,000 clones, over 70% occurring once. The source material was peripheral blood. This receptor was taken from a human donor in a cohort sampled during active COVID-19. The rearrangement uses TRBV29-1 and TRBJ1-1; D remains ambiguous. The CDR3 nucleotides read TGCAGCGTTGAATGGGAGTTGATGGACACTGAAGCTTTCTTT. Translating gives CSVEWELMDTEAFF.